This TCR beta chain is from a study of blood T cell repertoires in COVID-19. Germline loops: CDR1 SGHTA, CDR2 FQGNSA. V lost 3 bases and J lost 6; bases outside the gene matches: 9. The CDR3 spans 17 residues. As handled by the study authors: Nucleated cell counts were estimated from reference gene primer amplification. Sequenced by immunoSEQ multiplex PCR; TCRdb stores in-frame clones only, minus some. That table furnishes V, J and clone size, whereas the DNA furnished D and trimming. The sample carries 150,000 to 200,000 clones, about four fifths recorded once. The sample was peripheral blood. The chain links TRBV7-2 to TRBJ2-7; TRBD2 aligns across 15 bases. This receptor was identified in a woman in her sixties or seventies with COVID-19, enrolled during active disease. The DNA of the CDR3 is TGTGCCAGCAGCTTTGGGACTGGGACTAGCGGGAGGAGCGAGCAGTACTTC. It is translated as CASSFGTGTSGRSEQYF.